A single sample gave rise to the 13 T cell receptor beta chains below, sequenced in a study of T cells in Graves' hyperthyroidism and ophthalmopathy. Regions amplified from RNA transcripts were the TCR beta CDR3 regions. The TCR CDR3 was amplified in a first-round RT-PCR using the HTBI primer set. A single record per CDR3 protein comes from TCRdb applying MiXCR to the multiplex PCR reads. The sample consists of 400,000 to 450,000 distinct CDR3 sequences, approximately 14% of them appearing once. The sequencing input was blood. These receptors originate from a man aged 18 to 30 with Graves' ophthalmopathy.

This clonotype was counted at least ten times. This rearrangement joins TRBV20-1 to TRBJ2-3; 7 nucleotides agree with TRBD2. Germline V gene sequence: CDR1 DFQATT, CDR2 SNEGSKA (reference sequence). CDR3 length equals 14 residues. V lost 5 bases to trimming and J lost 3 bases; unmatched junction nucleotides: 8. CDR3 region: CSAGTGRETDTQYF. CDR3 nucleotides: TGCAGTGCTGGCACCGGGCGGGAGACAGATACGCAGTATTTT.

There are many counts of this clonotype. The chain has TRBV11-3 and TRBJ2-2, with 11 positions matching TRBD1. Germline CDR1 SGHNT, CDR2 YENEEA. J lost 4 bases, V lost 5 bases, and 6 bases had no gene match. The CDR3 sequence is 16 residues long. The CDR3 region is CASSLRGQGGTGELFF. The CDR3 region has the DNA TGTGCCAGCAGCCTGCGGGGACAGGGGGGCACCGGGGAGCTGTTTTTT.

Many counts were recorded for this clonotype. V and J are TRBV5-1 and TRBJ2-7, with 7 bases matching TRBD1. V shed 3 bases and J 7 bases; nucleotides not matched to a gene: 10. The CDR3 has 14 amino acids. Germline assignment: CDR1 SGHRS and CDR2 YFSETQ. CDR3 bases: TGCGCCAGCAGCTGGGGACAGAGTTTCCAGGAGCAGTACTTC. This translates into CASSWGQSFQEQYF.

There are many counts of this clonotype. This chain uses TRBV7-8 with TRBJ2-3, with TRBD2 matching over 7 bases. The CDR3 sequence is 15 residues long. Germline CDR1 reads SGHVS; CDR2 reads FQNEAQ. V trimming: 1 base; J trimming: 4 bases; junction bases outside the gene matches: 5. CDR3 sequence: CASSLDPSGADTQYF. CDR3 DNA sequence: TGTGCCAGCAGCTTAGATCCTAGCGGAGCAGATACGCAGTATTTT.

In its sample, this clonotype was seen many times. The chain carries TRBV5-5 and TRBJ2-7; TRBD2 might be the D (5 bases). The germline V gene has CDR1 SGHKS and CDR2 YYEKEE (reference sequence). This CDR3 comprises 14 residues. V was pared by 3 bases and J by 0 bases, with 10 bases between. The CDR3 loop reads CASSYGGLSYEQYF. Written as DNA, the CDR3 is TGTGCCAGCAGCTATGGAGGACTCTCCTACGAGCAGTACTTC.

This chain connects TRBV12-3 or TRBV12-4 to TRBJ2-7, with 9 nucleotides matching TRBD2. Trimming at V came to 7 bases and at J to 8 bases, leaving 15 bases not matched to a gene. This CDR3 has 15 residues. CDR3 bases: TGTGCCAGCACCATCGAGCGGGAGGCCCACCTCCAGCAGTACTTC. Its protein is CASTIEREAHLQQYF.

V is TRBV11-3 and J is TRBJ2-1; 9 bases match TRBD2. CDR1 is SGHNT and CDR2 is YENEEA in the germline V gene. There are 16 residues in the CDR3. With V trimmed by 6 bases and J by 7 bases, 13 bases remained unmatched. DNA of the CDR3: TGTGCCAGCAGTCCCGACAGCGGGAGGTCCCAGAATGAGCAGTTCTTC. Its translation: CASSPDSGRSQNEQFF.

Many counts were recorded for this clonotype. The rearrangement joins TRBV7-9 to TRBJ1-3; TRBD1 aligns across 8 bases. Germline loops: CDR1 SEHNR, CDR2 FQNEAQ (reference sequence). V dropped 5 bases and J dropped 4; count of bases not matched to a gene: 13. The CDR3 contains 17 residues. CDR3 in amino acids: CASSHTPQGASGNTIYF. In nucleotides, the CDR3 is TGTGCCAGCAGCCACACCCCCCAGGGGGCATCGGGAAACACCATATATTTT.

The gene calls are TRBV30 and TRBJ2-7; 8 bases align to TRBD2. The ends lost 0 bases at V and 1 base at J; junction bases unmatched: 11. The CDR3 loop spans 17 amino acids. CDR1 and CDR2 from the germline V gene are GTSNPN and SVGIG (reference sequence). The CDR3, as DNA: TGTGCCTGGAGTGTACCACTAGCGGTGCTACCGTCCTACGAGCAGTACTTC. This sequence encodes CAWSVPLAVLPSYEQYF.

In its sample, this clonotype was seen many times. This chain uses TRBV6-1 with TRBJ2-1; D possibly corresponds to TRBD2 (5 bases). Germline V gene sequence: CDR1 MNHNS, CDR2 SASEGT. V was cut by 8 bases and J by 5 bases, with 7 bases left in between. There are 11 residues in the CDR3. Written as DNA, the CDR3 is TGTGCCAGCTACGGGAACAATGAGCAGTTCTTC. Its protein is CASYGNNEQFF.

This clonotype has a count of ten or more. The chain uses TRBV4-1 and TRBJ1-5; D unclear. CDR3 size: 15 residues. Germline loops: CDR1 MGHRA, CDR2 YSYEKL. The V and J ends lost 1 base and 2 bases respectively, with 9 bases between them. The CDR3 here is CASSQVEKGNQPQHF. The CDR3 nucleotides are TGCGCCAGCAGCCAAGTGGAGAAAGGCAATCAGCCCCAGCATTTT.

The table lists this clonotype with a few counts. The gene calls are TRBV9 and TRBJ2-2; 13 positions match TRBD2. This CDR3 is built from 18 residues. The V and J ends lost 0 bases and 0 bases, in that order; junction bases with no gene match: 2. Germline values: CDR1 SGDLS, CDR2 YYNGEE. Here the CDR3 reads CASSVGLAGGTNTGELFF. The CDR3 DNA reads as TGTGCCAGCAGCGTAGGACTAGCGGGGGGAACGAACACCGGGGAGCTGTTTTTT. The entire variable domain, with the rest obtained from reference TRBV9 and TRBJ2-2, is as follows: DSGVTQTPKHLITATGQRVTLRCSPRSGDLSVYWYQQSLDQGLQFLIQYYNGEERAKGNILERFSAQQFPDLHSELNLSSLELGDSALYFCASSVGLAGGTNTGELFFGEGSRLTVL.

This clonotype was found many times. The gene calls are TRBV6-1 and TRBJ2-2; no reliable D call. The CDR3 is 13 amino acids. V was clipped by 6 bases and J by 4 bases, with 9 bases between them. Germline CDR1 is MNHNS and CDR2 is SASEGT. CDR3: CASSQVLTGELFF. The CDR3 DNA sequence: TGTGCCAGCAGCCAGGTCCTCACCGGGGAGCTGTTTTTT.